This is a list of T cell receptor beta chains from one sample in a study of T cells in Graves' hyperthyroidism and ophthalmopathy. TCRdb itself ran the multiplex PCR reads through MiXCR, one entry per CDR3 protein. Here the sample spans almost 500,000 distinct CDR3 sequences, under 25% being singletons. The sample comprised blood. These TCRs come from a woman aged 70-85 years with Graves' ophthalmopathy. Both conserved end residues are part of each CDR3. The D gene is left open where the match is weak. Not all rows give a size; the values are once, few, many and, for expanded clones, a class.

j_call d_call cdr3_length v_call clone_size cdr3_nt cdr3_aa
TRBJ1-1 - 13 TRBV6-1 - TGTGCCAGCAGTAAGGAACAGAACACTGAAGCTTTCTTT CASSKEQNTEAFF
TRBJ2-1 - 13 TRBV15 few TGTGCCACCAGCAGAGTCGTATACAATGAGCAGTTCTTC CATSRVVYNEQFF
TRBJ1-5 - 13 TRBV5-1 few TGCGCCAGCAGCTCCAAACAGGGTCAGCCCCAGCATTTT CASSSKQGQPQHF
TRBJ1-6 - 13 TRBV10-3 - TGTGCCGCAGCGGAACAGGGTAATTCACCCCTCCACTTT CAAAEQGNSPLHF
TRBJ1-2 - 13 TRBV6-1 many TGTGCCAGCAGATACACGGCCCTCTATGGCTACACCTTC CASRYTALYGYTF
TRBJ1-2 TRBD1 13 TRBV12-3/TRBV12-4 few TGTGCCAGCAGTGCGACAGGGGGAGGAGGCTACACCTTC CASSATGGGGYTF
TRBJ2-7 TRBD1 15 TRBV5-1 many TGCGCCAGCAGCTTGGAGGGACAGGCCTCCTACGAGCAGTACTTC CASSLEGQASYEQYF
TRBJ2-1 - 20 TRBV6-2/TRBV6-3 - TGTGCCAGCAGTTACTCGGCGGCTAGCCGGGCTATTGACTCCTACAATGAGCAGTTCTTC CASSYSAASRAIDSYNEQFF
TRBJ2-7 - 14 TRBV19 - TGTGCCAGTAAAGGGACTGGGGGTTTTTACGAGCAGTACTTC CASKGTGGFYEQYF
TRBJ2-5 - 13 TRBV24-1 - TGTGCCACCAGTGGCCGGGACCAAGAGACCCAGTACTTC CATSGRDQETQYF
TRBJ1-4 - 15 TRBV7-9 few TGTGCCAGCAGCTTAGAGTCGGTCAGTAATGAAAAACTGTTTTTT CASSLESVSNEKLFF
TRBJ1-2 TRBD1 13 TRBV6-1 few TGTGCCAGCAGGGAGGGACAGGTAGTGGGCTACACCTTC CASREGQVVGYTF
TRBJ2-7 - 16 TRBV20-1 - TGCAGTGCTAGACTCGGCAGGACATTAGATTCCTACGAGCAGTACTTC CSARLGRTLDSYEQYF
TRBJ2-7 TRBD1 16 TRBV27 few TGTGCCAGCAGTCGCGGGACAGGGTTTACCTCCTACGAGCAGTACTTC CASSRGTGFTSYEQYF
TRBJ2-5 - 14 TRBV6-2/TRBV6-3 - TGTGCCAGCAGGACTAGGGGTTTCCAAGAGACCCAGTACTTC CASRTRGFQETQYF
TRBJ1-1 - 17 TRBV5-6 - TGTGCCAGCAGCTTGGCGGCAGGAGGAGGGGGAAACACTGAAGCTTTCTTT CASSLAAGGGGNTEAFF
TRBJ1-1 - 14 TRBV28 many TGTGCCAGCAGCCGACAGTCTTTGAACACTGAAGCTTTCTTT CASSRQSLNTEAFF
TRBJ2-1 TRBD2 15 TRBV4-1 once TGCGCCAGCAGCCTACCGGGAGGAATAAGCAATGAGCAGTTCTTC CASSLPGGISNEQFF
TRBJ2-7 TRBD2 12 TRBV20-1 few TGCAGTGCCGAGCGCGGGAGGGACGAGCAGTACTTC CSAERGRDEQYF
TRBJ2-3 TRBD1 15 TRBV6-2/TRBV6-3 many TGTGCCAGCAGTTACCTCGGACAGGGCACAGATACGCAGTATTTT CASSYLGQGTDTQYF
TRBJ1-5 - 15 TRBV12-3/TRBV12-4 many TGTGCCAGCAGTTTATCTGGTCTTGGAAATCAGCCCCAGCATTTT CASSLSGLGNQPQHF
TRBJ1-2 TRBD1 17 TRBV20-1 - TGCAGTGCTAGAGATTTAAGGGGGACAGGGGTTAACTATGGCTACACCTTC CSARDLRGTGVNYGYTF
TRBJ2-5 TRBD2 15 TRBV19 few TGTGCCAGTAGTCCACGGACTAGCGGGAGTGTGACCCAGTACTTC CASSPRTSGSVTQYF
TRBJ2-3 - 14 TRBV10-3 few TGTGCCATCAGGGGTCTAGCCCCAGCAGATACGCAGTATTTT CAIRGLAPADTQYF
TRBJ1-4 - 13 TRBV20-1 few TGCAGTGCTATACAAGCAACTAATGAAAAACTGTTTTTT CSAIQATNEKLFF
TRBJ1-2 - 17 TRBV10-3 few TGTGCCATCAGTGAGTCGATTACGGGTGGGGCCCACTATGGCTACACCTTC CAISESITGGAHYGYTF
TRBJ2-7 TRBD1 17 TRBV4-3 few TGCGCCAGCAGCCAAGAGGGCGGGACAGGGGGCTACTACGAGCAGTACTTC CASSQEGGTGGYYEQYF
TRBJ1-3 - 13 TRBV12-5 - TGTGCTAGTGGTTCCTTGCGGGGAAACACCATATATTTT CASGSLRGNTIYF
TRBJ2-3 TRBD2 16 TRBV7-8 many TGTGCCAGCAGCTTGGGGACTAGCGGGATCACAGATACGCAGTATTTT CASSLGTSGITDTQYF
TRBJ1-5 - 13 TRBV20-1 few TGCAGTGCACCTGGGGAAGGCAATCAGCCCCAGCATTTT CSAPGEGNQPQHF
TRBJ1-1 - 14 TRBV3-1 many TGTGCCAGCAGCCAAGAAGGACTGAACACTGAAGCTTTCTTT CASSQEGLNTEAFF
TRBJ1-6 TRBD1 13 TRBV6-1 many TGTGCCAGCAGTGTGGACAGGGGTTCACCCCTCCACTTT CASSVDRGSPLHF